Listed below are T cell receptor beta chains from one sample, sequenced in a study of CD8+CD57+ T cells in acquired aplastic anemia. In TCRdb, the reads were re-called with MiXCR into one record per CDR3 protein. This sample carries approximately 99,000 distinct CDR3 sequences, 51% of them seen once, and the ten largest clones take 25% to 35%. The sequenced sample consisted of sorted CD4+, CD8+, or CD8+CD57+ T cells (not recorded which) from PBMCs. These TCRs come from a human donor in good health, serving as a control. Both conserved end residues are part of each CDR3. A D gene is named only where the DNA matches it firmly. The size of a clone is reported for some rows only, either as once, few or many, or as a class for expanded clones.

J gene,CDR3 length,V gene,D gene,clone size,CDR3 protein,CDR3 DNA
TRBJ2-3,15,TRBV11-2,-,-,CASRLEGFSTDTQYF,TGTGCCAGCAGGTTAGAGGGGTTCTCCACAGATACGCAGTATTTT
TRBJ2-2,16,TRBV24-1,-,-,CASSLRSRTNTGELFF,TGTGCCAGCAGTCTCCGATCCAGGACGAACACCGGGGAGCTGTTTTTT
TRBJ1-3,17,TRBV7-6,TRBD1,-,CASSATLDRGSGNTIYF,TGTGCCAGCAGCGCCACCCTGGACAGGGGATCCGGAAACACCATATATTTT
TRBJ1-2,14,TRBV20-1,TRBD1,once,CSACRTGVDYGYTF,TGCAGTGCTTGCCGGACAGGGGTGGACTATGGCTACACCTTC
TRBJ1-1,10,TRBV19,-,-,CASRDSEAFF,TGTGCCAGTAGGGACAGTGAAGCTTTCTTT
TRBJ1-2,12,TRBV10-3,-,-,CAAAGTDYGYTF,TGTGCCGCGGCTGGTACGGATTATGGCTACACCTTC
TRBJ2-7,18,TRBV6-2/TRBV6-3,TRBD1,many,CASSYSIFNEGQGHEQYF,TGTGCCAGCAGTTACTCTATTTTCAATGAGGGACAGGGCCACGAGCAGTACTTC
TRBJ2-3,12,TRBV10-3,-,-,CATRGTTDTQYF,TGTGCCACGAGAGGGACCACAGATACGCAGTATTTT
TRBJ1-5,18,TRBV5-4,-,many,CASSSGRWGWREAQPQHF,TGTGCCAGCAGCTCTGGCCGGTGGGGGTGGAGGGAGGCCCAGCCCCAGCATTTT
TRBJ1-5,15,TRBV4-3,TRBD1,many,CASSQVEGANQPQHF,TGCGCCAGCAGCCAAGTTGAGGGGGCGAATCAGCCCCAGCATTTT
TRBJ1-5,14,TRBV2,-,-,CASAGQPSNQPQHF,TGTGCCAGCGCTGGGCAGCCGAGCAATCAGCCCCAGCATTTT
TRBJ2-3,11,TRBV20-1,-,-,CSAPITDTQYF,TGCAGTGCACCGATCACAGATACGCAGTATTTT
TRBJ1-1,14,TRBV5-4,-,-,CASSVVGVNTEAFF,TGTGCCAGCAGCGTGGTGGGAGTGAACACTGAAGCTTTCTTT
TRBJ2-1,14,TRBV3-1,-,many,CASSSPGRLNEQFF,TGTGCCAGCAGCTCCCCGGGACGGTTGAATGAGCAGTTCTTC
TRBJ1-3,15,TRBV10-3,-,once,CATRRSGRGGNTIYF,TGTGCCACCAGACGGTCAGGGAGGGGTGGAAACACCATATATTTT
TRBJ1-1,13,TRBV7-3,-,-,CASSHGGGTEAFF,TGTGCCAGCAGCCATGGGGGGGGAACTGAAGCTTTCTTT
TRBJ2-5,15,TRBV2,-,-,CASSPRRTTAETQYF,TGTGCCAGCAGTCCACGTCGGACTACGGCGGAGACCCAGTACTTC
TRBJ2-1,18,TRBV2,TRBD2,-,CASSEVSGGTSSYNEQFF,TGTGCCAGCAGTGAGGTCAGCGGGGGAACGAGCTCCTACAATGAGCAGTTCTTC
TRBJ2-5,15,TRBV2,-,-,CASSYPGRIQETQYF,TGTGCCAGCAGTTATCCGGGACGGATTCAAGAGACCCAGTACTTC
TRBJ2-1,12,TRBV7-6,-,once,CASSHPVNEQFF,TGTGCCAGCAGTCACCCGGTCAATGAGCAGTTCTTC
TRBJ1-1,14,TRBV20-1,-,once,CSAPSLDGNTEAFF,TGCAGTGCCCCATCTTTGGACGGCAACACTGAAGCTTTCTTT
TRBJ1-1,14,TRBV30,TRBD1,-,CAWNTGQGRGEAFF,TGTGCCTGGAATACAGGACAGGGGAGGGGTGAAGCTTTCTTT
TRBJ1-1,12,TRBV7-3,-,many,CASADMNTEAFF,TGTGCCAGCGCGGACATGAACACTGAAGCTTTCTTT
TRBJ1-2,18,TRBV15,TRBD1,many,CATSRESDREYWDYGYTF,TGTGCCACCAGCAGAGAGTCGGACAGGGAGTACTGGGACTATGGCTACACCTTC
TRBJ1-5,15,TRBV24-1,-,-,CASSPVVAGNQPQHF,TGTGCCAGCAGCCCCGTTGTGGCAGGCAATCAGCCCCAGCATTTT
TRBJ1-6,14,TRBV15,-,-,CATSRGRGESPLHF,TGTGCCACCAGCAGAGGCCGGGGTGAATCACCCCTCCACTTT
TRBJ1-1,14,TRBV2,-,-,CASSEAGRDTEAFF,TGTGCCAGCAGTGAAGCCGGCAGGGACACTGAAGCTTTCTTT
TRBJ2-3,15,TRBV5-1,TRBD2,-,CASNPSGIITDTQYF,TGCGCCAGCAATCCTAGCGGGATCATCACAGATACGCAGTATTTT
TRBJ2-7,13,TRBV7-2,-,-,CASSLRSFNEQYF,TGTGCCAGCAGCTTAAGGTCATTTAACGAGCAGTACTTC